A selection of T cell receptor beta chains follows, all from one sample in a study of breast tumors, draining lymph nodes, adjacent tissues. Each CDR3 protein is one row after TCRdb ran MiXCR on the multiplex PCR reads. The sample carries tens of thousands of distinct CDR3 sequences, approximately 19% recorded once. The specimen sequenced was axillary lymph node tissue. These receptors originate from a female donor with breast cancer. Some clones in this sample may be carry-over from other donors' samples. The CDR3 runs from the conserved cysteine through the conserved F or W. D genes are given only for firm matches. For some rows the clone size is stated as once, few or many, or as a class when expanded; others skip it.

abundance | d_gene | j_gene | v_gene | CDR3nt | CDR3aa
NA | NA | TRBJ1-1 | TRBV7-6 | TGTGCCAGCAGCTTAGCTTCCAGATTGAACACTGAAGCTTTCTTT | CASSLASRLNTEAFF
NA | NA | TRBJ1-5 | TRBV27 | TGTGCCAGCAGTTTATTGTCCGGGGGTGCGGGCAATCAGCCCCAGCATTTT | CASSLLSGGAGNQPQHF
many | TRBD1 | TRBJ1-5 | TRBV4-2 | TGTGCCAGCAGCCCGACAGGGTCTAGGGATCAGCCCCAGCATTTT | CASSPTGSRDQPQHF
few | NA | TRBJ2-3 | TRBV5-1 | TGCGCCGGCAGCGCCGAAATTACCACAGATACGCAGTACTTT | CAGSAEITTDTQYF
NA | TRBD1 | TRBJ2-1 | TRBV28 | TGTGCCAGCAGTTTGAACTCTCGACAGGGTACGGCTCCCTTC | CASSLNSRQGTAPF
many | TRBD1 | TRBJ1-4 | TRBV16 | TGTGCCAGCAGCCAAGACAGGGGGATAATTGAAAAACTGTTTTTT | CASSQDRGIIEKLFF
many | TRBD1 | TRBJ2-3 | TRBV9 | TGTGCCAGCAGCGTAGCCCCGACAGGGTCCGTGACAGATACGCAGTATTTT | CASSVAPTGSVTDTQYF
many | NA | TRBJ1-5 | TRBV4-1 | TGCGCCAGCAGCCAAGGGCCCTATCAGCCCCAGCATTTT | CASSQGPYQPQHF
NA | NA | TRBJ2-2 | TRBV28 | TGTGCCAGCACCCAGGGACTCAACACCGGGGAGCTGTTTTTT | CASTQGLNTGELFF
many | TRBD2 | TRBJ2-7 | TRBV11-1 | TGTGCCAGCAGCTTAAGAGGGACTAGGCACGAGCAGTACTTC | CASSLRGTRHEQYF
many | TRBD2 | TRBJ2-7 | TRBV6-2/TRBV6-3 | TGTGCCAGCAGTTCCGGGACTAGGCTCTACGAGCAGTACTTC | CASSSGTRLYEQYF
many | TRBD2 | TRBJ2-3 | TRBV11-2 | TGTGCCAGCAGCCCAGCCTCTCTAGCGGGAGGCGTTAGCACAGATACGCAGTATTTT | CASSPASLAGGVSTDTQYF
many | NA | TRBJ1-6 | TRBV3-1 | TGTGCCAGCAGCCAAGAGGCAGGGTGGAATTCACCCCTCCACTTT | CASSQEAGWNSPLHF
many | TRBD2 | TRBJ2-7 | TRBV20-1 | TGCAGTGCTAGAGGGGCTAAACTAGCGGGAGGGGACGAGCAGTACTTC | CSARGAKLAGGDEQYF
many | TRBD2 | TRBJ2-3 | TRBV20-1 | TGCAGTGCTAGAGCCCCACCGGGACTAGCGGGAGTAAATACGCAGTATTTT | CSARAPPGLAGVNTQYF
NA | TRBD2 | TRBJ2-7 | TRBV7-8 | TGTGCCAGCAGCTTAGTTGGGCGGGGGGACTACGAGCAGTACTTC | CASSLVGRGDYEQYF
many | TRBD2 | TRBJ2-1 | TRBV20-1 | TGCAGTGCTACACCTAGCGGGAGAGGGGCCTACAATGAGCAGTTCTTC | CSATPSGRGAYNEQFF
many | TRBD1 | TRBJ2-5 | TRBV6-6 | TGTGCCAGCAGACGGACAGGCCTACAGACCCAGTACTTC | CASRRTGLQTQYF
many | NA | TRBJ2-7 | TRBV9 | TGTGCCAGCAGCGTAGCTGGGCAGGCAAGCTCCTACGAGCAGTACTTC | CASSVAGQASSYEQYF
NA | TRBD1 | TRBJ2-3 | TRBV5-1 | TGCGCCAGCAGCTCGGGACAGGGGGCTGCAGATACGCAGTATTTT | CASSSGQGAADTQYF
many | TRBD1 | TRBJ2-3 | TRBV10-3 | TGTGCCATCAGTGAGACCGGACAGGGAAGTGATACGCAGTATTTT | CAISETGQGSDTQYF
many | NA | TRBJ1-2 | TRBV14 | TGTGCCAGCAGCAAGCCGACGGGACGGAGCTATGGCTACACCTTC | CASSKPTGRSYGYTF